The 29 T cell receptor beta chains below come from one sample, sequenced in a study of CD8+ T cells in alopecia areata. The treatment was: oral pan-JAK inhibitor, 5-10 mg twice daily. Extracted RNA was reverse transcribed, and the resulting cDNA served as sequencing template. Some clones are missing from TCRdb's copy, which holds only in-frame ones; the method was immunoSEQ multiplex PCR. The sample gives 110,000 or so clones, approximately 51% of which show up once; more than 3% is in the top ten. Here the sequenced sample was CD4+ T cells sorted from blood, taken at week 24, from a patient treated with tofacitinib. These receptors were collected from a human donor with alopecia areata.

This chain joins TRBV29-1 and TRBJ1-5; 8 bases fit TRBD1. CDR1 and CDR2 (germline): SQVTM, ANQGSEA. This CDR3 comprises 14 residues. After removal of 6 bases from V and 5 bases from J, the junction contained 9 bases not matched to a gene. CDR3 DNA sequence: TGCAGCGTGAAACTGGGGACAGGAGATCAGCCCCAGCATTTT. Translating gives CSVKLGTGDQPQHF.

The genes are TRBV7-2 and TRBJ1-2; D perhaps matches TRBD1 (5 bases). Per the germline V gene, CDR1 is SGHTA and CDR2 is FQGNSA. Trimming cost V 3 bases and J 3 bases, with 14 bases left between them. This CDR3 has 15 residues. CDR3: CASSLRQGLDYGYTF. CDR3 bases: TGTGCCAGCAGCTTGAGGCAGGGTTTGGACTATGGCTACACCTTC.

The chain recombines TRBV4-2 with TRBJ1-6, with D possibly being TRBD1 (6 bases). Germline V gene lookup returns CDR1 LGHNA and CDR2 YNFKEQ. Trimming removed 4 bases from V and 7 bases from J, with 17 bases in between. The CDR3 length is 16 residues. In nucleotides, the CDR3 is TGTGCCAGCAGCCCCTACTCGGGGGGCACGAATTCACCCCTCCACTTT. It translates to CASSPYSGGTNSPLHF.

The J gene is TRBJ1-1, the V gene TRBV6-6; no clear D. Trimming removed 2 bases at V and 8 bases at J, with 12 bases between. The CDR3 loop spans 13 amino acids. From germline, CDR1 is MNHNY and CDR2 SVGAGI (reference sequence). CDR3 DNA sequence: TGTGCCAGCAGTTACCCAGAGTCGGGAGAAGCTTTCTTT. As protein: CASSYPESGEAFF.

In its sample, this clone was seen a few times. Other DNA sequences in the same sample also yield this CDR3. This chain joins TRBV5-1 and TRBJ2-3; 7 bases agree with TRBD1. J was trimmed by 1 base and V by 5 bases; bases with no gene match: 4. CDR3 length: 14 amino acids. Germline CDR1 is SGHRS and CDR2 is YFSETQ. As DNA, the CDR3 is TGCGCCAGCAGTTCCGGACAGGGCACAGATACGCAGTATTTT. Translation: CASSSGQGTDTQYF.

This chain joins TRBV30 and TRBJ1-3; D is undetermined. V shed 5 bases and J shed 0 bases, with 5 bases lying between them. The germline gives CDR1 GTSNPN, CDR2 SVGIG (reference sequence). CDR3 length: 12 residues. The CDR3 sequence: CAWGISGNTIYF. CDR3 nucleotide sequence: TGTGCCTGGGGGATCTCTGGAAACACCATATATTTT.

V usage is TRBV4-3 and J usage is TRBJ1-6; D ambiguous. The CDR3 runs to 13 residues. Germline V lookup: CDR1 LGHNA, CDR2 YSLEER. The V end was cut by 1 base, the J end by 10 bases, with 8 bases between. The CDR3 DNA follows: TGCGCCAGCAGCCAAGGGTTACCCTCACCCCTCCACTTT. This codes for CASSQGLPSPLHF.

The sample holds a few counts of this clone. V usage is TRBV29-1 and J usage is TRBJ1-1; 8 bases agree with TRBD1. The CDR3 runs to 14 residues. Losses at the gene ends were 6 bases for V and 8 bases for J; bases not matched to a gene: 14. The V gene's germline CDR1 is SQVTM and CDR2 ANQGSEA. The CDR3 DNA sequence: TGCAGCGTCGCCCTACCCCCGGGACAGGCCGAAGCTTTCTTT. Protein sequence: CSVALPPGQAEAFF. The full variable domain, in which reference TRBV29-1 and TRBJ1-1 provide the parts outside the CDR3, is SAVISQKPSRDICQRGTSLTIQCQVDSQVTMMFWYRQQPGQSLTLIATANQGSEATYESGFVIDKFPISRPNLTFSTLTVSNMSPEDSSIYLCSVALPPGQAEAFFGQGTRLTVV.

The chain couples TRBV29-1 to TRBJ1-1; no clear D gene. Germline V CDR1 and CDR2: SQVTM, ANQGSEA. This CDR3 is built from 13 residues. Deletions cut 6 bases from V and 0 bases from J, with 11 bases between. The CDR3 DNA sequence: TGCAGCGTCTACAGAGGTATGAACACTGAAGCTTTCTTT. Translated, it gives CSVYRGMNTEAFF.

A few counts support this clone. The genes are TRBV29-1 and TRBJ1-5; D ambiguous. The CDR3 consists of 13 residues. Trimming removed 4 bases at V and 4 bases at J, with 11 bases between. The germline V gene has CDR1 SQVTM and CDR2 ANQGSEA. As DNA, the CDR3 is TGCAGCGTTGCGGAGGGTGGAAATCAGCCCCAGCATTTT. This encodes CSVAEGGNQPQHF.

This chain joins TRBV29-1 and TRBJ1-2, with 10 bases aligning to TRBD1. Trimming at V came to 7 bases and at J to 12 bases, leaving 11 bases not matched to a gene. Germline CDR1 and CDR2: SQVTM and ANQGSEA. The CDR3 consists of 12 residues. CDR3 DNA: TGCAGCGCTGTGACAGGGGGCGCGGGGGACACCTTC. Translation gives CSAVTGGAGDTF.

CDR3 sequence reads: CATSRSTRQGRVNEQFF. DNA for the CDR3: TGTGCCACCAGCCGATCCACCCGACAGGGGCGCGTCAATGAGCAGTTCTTC. The gene calls are TRBV15 and TRBJ2-1; 8 bases are a match to TRBD1. Trimming at V came to 5 bases and at J to 6 bases, leaving 15 bases not matched to a gene. Germline CDR1 LNHNV, CDR2 YYDKDF (reference sequence). This CDR3 has 17 amino acids.

Many counts were recorded for this clone. The chain employs TRBV10-3 and TRBJ2-5, with D perhaps TRBD1 (6 bases). The germline gives CDR1 ENHRY, CDR2 SYGVKD. This CDR3 spans 12 amino acids. With 6 bases removed from V and 1 base from J, the gap between germline ends came to 6 bases. In nucleotides, the CDR3 is TGTGCCATCAGGGGGGCCCAAGAGACCCAGTACTTC. Protein product: CAIRGAQETQYF.

The V call is TRBV6-5, the J call TRBJ1-2; D gene unclear. CDR1 is MNHEY and CDR2 is SVGAGI in the germline V gene. Between the trimmed V and J ends, which lost 2 bases and 4 bases, there was a span of 8 bases. The CDR3 consists of 13 residues. The CDR3 bases are TGTGCCAGCAGTTACGGGATGGGCTATGGCTACACCTTC. This gives the protein CASSYGMGYGYTF.

This clone was counted only a few times. The chain has TRBV25-1 and TRBJ1-4; D gene unclear. Trimming removed 3 bases at V and 0 bases at J, with 17 bases between. This CDR3 contains 18 residues. CDR1 is MGHDK and CDR2 is SYGVNS in the germline V gene. DNA of the CDR3: TGTGCCAGCAGTGACCAGGCCACTCGAAGGGCAACTAATGAAAAACTGTTTTTT. Protein: CASSDQATRRATNEKLFF.

This clone was observed a handful of times. The V gene is TRBV7-9, the J gene TRBJ2-6; no definite D call. The CDR3 has 17 amino acids. CDR1 and CDR2 (germline): SEHNR, FQNEAQ (reference sequence). Trimming stripped 4 bases from V and 0 bases from J, with 13 bases between. As DNA, the CDR3 is TGTGCCAGCAGCTGGTGGACCAGGCGCTCTGGGGCCAACGTCCTGACTTTC. Translated: CASSWWTRRSGANVLTF.

In its sample, this clone was seen once. This rearrangement joins TRBV30 to TRBJ1-1; TRBD1 matches at 7 bases. The germline V gene encodes CDR1 GTSNPN and CDR2 SVGIG (reference sequence). This CDR3 contains 13 residues. V trimming: 2 bases; J trimming: 6 bases; junction bases outside the gene matches: 6. The CDR3 spells CAWSPTGIPEAFF. CDR3 coding DNA: TGTGCCTGGAGTCCGACAGGGATCCCTGAAGCTTTCTTT.

This chain connects TRBV7-3 to TRBJ2-3; 11 bases match TRBD2. The CDR3 has 18 amino acids. V was pared by 1 base and J by 5 bases, with 11 bases of the junction left unmatched. Germline loops: CDR1 SGHTA, CDR2 FQGTGA. The CDR3 nucleotides read TGTGCCAGCAGCTTAATATCTCTTAGCGGGGGGGCCGTAGATACGCAGTATTTT. As protein: CASSLISLSGGAVDTQYF.

This clone has only a few counts. V usage is TRBV10-3 and J usage is TRBJ2-7, with 11 positions matching TRBD1. Germline CDR1 is ENHRY and CDR2 is SYGVKD. V gave up 6 bases and J gave up 5 bases; unmatched junction bases: 3. The length of the CDR3 is 13 residues. The CDR3 reads CAIRGQGADEQYF. Here the CDR3 DNA reads TGTGCCATCAGAGGACAGGGGGCCGACGAGCAGTACTTC.

This chain's CDR3 is CASSLAGQSLYEQYF. CDR3 in DNA: TGTGCCAGCAGTTTAGCGGGACAGAGCCTCTACGAGCAGTACTTC. The chain joins TRBV28 to TRBJ2-7, with D perhaps matching TRBD1 (7 bases). Trimming removed 2 bases at V and 3 bases at J, with 14 bases between. Germline lookup yields CDR1 MDHEN and CDR2 SYDVKM. The CDR3 is 15 amino acids.

J is TRBJ2-4 and V is TRBV4-1; D call uncertain. Trimming shortened V by 2 bases and J by 0 bases, and 8 bases separated the two germline ends. Germline CDR1 is MGHRA and CDR2 is YSYEKL. This CDR3 spans 15 amino acids. CDR3 bases: TGCGCCAGCAGCCAAAGATACCTAGCCAAAAACATTCAGTACTTC. Its protein is CASSQRYLAKNIQYF.

The CDR3 spells CASSLYSGGQETQYF. The CDR3 DNA reads TGCGCCAGCAGCCTATATAGCGGGGGGCAAGAGACCCAGTACTTC. The chain links TRBV5-1 to TRBJ2-5; TRBD2 aligns across 10 bases. The germline V gene has CDR1 SGHRS and CDR2 YFSETQ. This CDR3 is 15 amino acids long. Trimming took 4 bases from V and 2 from J; bases not matched to a gene: 5. The whole variable domain, filled in from reference TRBV5-1 and TRBJ2-5, reads KAGVTQTPRYLIKTRGQQVTLSCSPISGHRSVSWYQQTPGQGLQFLFEYFSETQRNKGNFPGRFSGRQFSNSRSEMNVSTLELGDSALYLCASSLYSGGQETQYFGPGTRLLVL.

On this clone itself: Other DNA sequences in this specimen translate into the identical CDR3. The J gene is TRBJ2-3, the V gene TRBV29-1, with TRBD2 identical over 9 bases. This CDR3 spans 14 amino acids. CDR1 and CDR2 (germline): SQVTM, ANQGSEA. V lost 6 bases, J lost 0 bases, and 4 bases stayed unmatched. The CDR3 bases are TGCAGCGTAGAGAGCGGGGGGAGCACAGATACGCAGTATTTT. Residues: CSVESGGSTDTQYF.

The chain has TRBV7-2 and TRBJ2-7; the D call may be TRBD1 or TRBD2 (6 bases each). The V end was cut by 5 bases, the J end by 4 bases, with 18 bases between. Germline V gene sequence: CDR1 SGHTA, CDR2 FQGNSA. The CDR3 length is 15 residues. As DNA, the CDR3 is TGTGCCAGCAGCCCTAGGGGGGTCGGGCCGTACGAGCAGTACTTC. The encoded protein is CASSPRGVGPYEQYF.

The rearrangement links TRBV4-3 to TRBJ1-5; tentative D call: TRBD1 (6 bases). The germline V and J ends were trimmed by 5 bases and 4 bases, with 15 bases remaining between them. CDR1 is LGHNA, CDR2 YSLEER, per germline. The CDR3 runs 15 residues. The CDR3 sequence: CASSAGHGENQPQHF. The CDR3 nucleotides are TGCGCCAGCAGCGCGGGACATGGAGAAAATCAGCCCCAGCATTTT.

The rearrangement links TRBV30 to TRBJ1-1; TRBD1 matches at 8 bases. V lost 5 bases, J lost 5 bases, and 7 bases stayed unmatched. CDR3 size: 13 residues. Germline V CDR1 and CDR2: GTSNPN, SVGIG (reference sequence). CDR3 in amino acids: CAWSGDRKTEAFF. The CDR3 nucleotides read TGTGCCTGGTCCGGGGACAGGAAAACTGAAGCTTTCTTT.

This chain joins TRBV29-1 and TRBJ2-1, with D unclear. The germline V gene encodes CDR1 SQVTM and CDR2 ANQGSEA. CDR3 length: 14 residues. V was pared by 5 bases and J by 4 bases, with 15 bases between. As DNA, the CDR3 is TGCAGCGTTCGTATAGCAAGTGGATACAATGAGCAGTTCTTC. Translated, it gives CSVRIASGYNEQFF.

This clone came up a few times. The chain joins TRBV7-2 to TRBJ2-2; 8 bases are shared with TRBD2. With 4 bases clipped from V and 2 bases from J, the junction kept 9 bases outside the gene matches. CDR3 length: 17 amino acids. Germline V gene lookup returns CDR1 SGHTA and CDR2 FQGNSA. Here the CDR3 reads CASSSMAAGVNTGELFF. The CDR3, as DNA: TGTGCCAGCAGCTCCATGGCAGCGGGGGTTAACACCGGGGAGCTGTTTTTT.

This clone was detected only a few times. The chain joins TRBV7-2 to TRBJ2-7; unclear D gene. The V gene's germline CDR1 is SGHTA and CDR2 FQGNSA. The length of the CDR3 is 12 residues. Trimming stripped 1 base from V and 3 bases from J, with 4 bases between. The CDR3: CASSLVLYEQYF. The CDR3 coding sequence is TGTGCCAGCAGCTTAGTCCTCTACGAGCAGTACTTC.